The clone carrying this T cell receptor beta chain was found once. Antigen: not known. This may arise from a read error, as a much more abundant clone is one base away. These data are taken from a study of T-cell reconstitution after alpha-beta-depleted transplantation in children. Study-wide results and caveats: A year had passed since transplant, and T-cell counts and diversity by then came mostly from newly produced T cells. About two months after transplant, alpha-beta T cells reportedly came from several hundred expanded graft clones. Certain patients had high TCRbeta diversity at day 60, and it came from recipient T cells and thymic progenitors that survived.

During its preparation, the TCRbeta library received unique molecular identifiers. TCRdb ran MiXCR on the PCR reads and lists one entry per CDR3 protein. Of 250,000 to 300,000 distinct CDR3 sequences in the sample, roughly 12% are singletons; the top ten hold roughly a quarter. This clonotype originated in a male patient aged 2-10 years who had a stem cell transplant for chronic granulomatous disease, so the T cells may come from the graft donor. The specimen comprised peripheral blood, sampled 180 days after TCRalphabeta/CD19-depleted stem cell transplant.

For the CDR3, the DNA is TGCGCCAGCAGCTTGAACAACAATGAAGCTTTCTTT. Translating gives CASSLNNNEAFF. The chain has TRBV5-1 and TRBJ1-1, with unresolved D. This CDR3 is built from 12 residues. CDR1 is SGHRS, CDR2 YFSETQ, per germline.